This T cell receptor beta chain is from a study of blood T cell repertoires in COVID-19. Overall study context: The samples span acute and convalescent COVID-19 from the United States, Italy and Spain. PBMCs, B-cell-depleted T cells, or T cells were the source of the cDNA or gDNA that made up the material.

This clone was seen more than once but under ten times. This CDR3 is 14 amino acids long. The germline V and J ends were trimmed by 2 bases and 5 bases, with 12 bases remaining between them. Germline loops: CDR1 KGHSH, CDR2 LQKENI. In the original processing: The authors estimated nucleated cell counts from reference gene primer amplification. Assay: immunoSEQ multiplex PCR; the TCRdb copy retains only in-frame clones and omits some. For V, J and clone size, that table is used; D and trimming come from the DNA. The table has some 200,000 clones, 70% to 85% seen once. The TCR was taken from a human donor with acute or convalescent COVID-19. The donor label of this sample is uncertain. The rearrangement joins TRBV18 to TRBJ1-2; weak D call: TRBD1 (6 bases). The sample was peripheral blood. CDR3 in DNA: TGTGCCAGCTCACCAATAGAGGGGGTGTATGGCTACACCTTC. As protein: CASSPIEGVYGYTF.